This passage covers 18 T cell receptor beta chains from one sample sequenced in a study of T-cell reconstitution after alpha-beta-depleted transplantation in children. The TCRbeta library incorporated unique molecular identifiers. Each CDR3 protein is one row after TCRdb ran MiXCR on the PCR reads. Among about 360,000 distinct CDR3 sequences listed, more than 10% were seen once. Sequencing was performed on PBMCs, taken from the stem cell graft. The origin of the receptors is a human donor who donated a stem cell graft to a child with Fanconi anemia.

This clonotype was seen more than once but under ten times. This chain uses TRBV18 with TRBJ2-4; D gene ambiguous. The CDR3 contains 14 residues. Germline V CDR1 and CDR2: KGHSH, LQKENI. V was pared by 3 bases and J by 5 bases, with 11 bases between. The CDR3 here is CASSPGLPQNIQYF. CDR3 coding DNA: TGTGCCAGCTCACCGGGCCTACCCCAAAACATTCAGTACTTC.

This sequence joins TRBV7-3 and TRBJ2-1; TRBD1 agrees at 8 bases. The CDR3 consists of 13 residues. J was trimmed by 8 bases and V by 4 bases; bases with no gene match: 4. The V gene's germline CDR1 is SGHTA and CDR2 FQGTGA. CDR3 amino acids: CASSSHRGDEQFF. DNA of the CDR3: TGTGCCAGCAGCTCCCACAGGGGGGATGAGCAGTTCTTC. Based on the CDR3 plus reference TRBV7-3 and TRBJ2-1, the full variable domain is GAGVSQTPSNKVTEKGKYVELRCDPISGHTALYWYRQSLGQGPEFLIYFQGTGAADDSGLPNDRFFAVRPEGSVSTLKIQRTERGDSAVYLCASSSHRGDEQFFGPGTRLTVL.

This clonotype turned up a few times. The CDR3 DNA reads as TGCAGTGCTAGAAGGCAGGGGGCGACTGAAGCTTTCTTT. Translating it yields CSARRQGATEAFF. The chain combines TRBV20-1 with TRBJ1-1; 8 bases line up with TRBD1. Germline values: CDR1 DFQATT, CDR2 SNEGSKA (reference sequence). CDR3 size: 13 residues. J lost 5 bases, V lost 2 bases, and 4 bases had no gene match.

This clonotype has more than one count but fewer than ten. The chain employs TRBV5-1 and TRBJ2-5; 9 nucleotides agree with TRBD2. V dropped 1 base and J dropped 2; count of bases not matched to a gene: 3. Germline V gene data show CDR1 as SGHRS and CDR2 as YFSETQ. The CDR3 loop spans 15 amino acids. The CDR3 coding sequence is TGCGCCAGCAGCTTGATTAGCGGGGGTCAAGAGACCCAGTACTTC. Translated, it gives CASSLISGGQETQYF.

The V call is TRBV11-2, the J call TRBJ2-2; 14 bases are a match to TRBD2. This CDR3 region has 18 residues. CDR1 is SGHAT, CDR2 FQNNGV, per germline. Germline trimming cut 5 bases from V and 5 bases from J; bases unmatched to any gene: 10. CDR3 residues: CASSARTSGGRLTGELFF. The CDR3 nucleotides read TGTGCCAGCAGCGCCCGGACTAGCGGGGGGCGTCTGACCGGGGAGCTGTTTTTT.

In the case of this clonotype: Given a much more abundant clone one base away, this may be a read error. J is TRBJ2-1 and V is TRBV5-1; TRBD1 or TRBD2 may be the D gene (5 bases each). The CDR3 is made up of 14 amino acids. Germline CDR1 is SGHRS and CDR2 is YFSETQ. Trimming left V 3 bases short and J 6 bases short, with 13 bases between. CDR3 amino acids: CASSSGAAGNEQFF. The CDR3 nucleotides read TGCGCCAGCAGCTCCGGGGCCGCAGGCAATGAGCAGTTCTTC.

This clonotype appeared a few times. The chain carries TRBV12-3 or TRBV12-4 and TRBJ1-2, with D unclear. This CDR3 is built from 13 residues. Deletions cut 2 bases from V and 2 bases from J, with 6 bases between. CDR3 DNA sequence: TGTGCCAGCAGTTTAAATGTGAACTATGGCTACACCTTC. This encodes CASSLNVNYGYTF.

Ten or more counts support this clonotype. This chain connects TRBV2 to TRBJ2-3, with D possibly TRBD2 on 5 matching bases. Trimming took off 10 bases at V and 1 base at J, with 15 bases between the two ends. The CDR3 sequence is 14 residues long. Germline V gives CDR1 SNHLY, CDR2 FYNNEI. CDR3 in amino acids: CANGKDRGTDTQYF. The CDR3 region has the DNA TGTGCCAACGGGAAGGATCGAGGCACAGATACGCAGTATTTT.

The chain is built from TRBV7-9 and TRBJ2-3, with 8 nucleotides matching TRBD1. The V gene's germline CDR1 is SEHNR and CDR2 FQNEAQ (reference sequence). The CDR3 is made up of 13 amino acids. After removal of 5 bases from V and 7 bases from J, the junction contained 5 bases not matched to a gene. DNA for the CDR3: TGTGCCAGCAGCCTGGGGACAGGAAATACGCAGTATTTT. Encoded protein: CASSLGTGNTQYF. The whole variable domain, remainder taken from reference TRBV7-9 and TRBJ2-3, is DTGVSQNPRHKITKRGQNVTFRCDPISEHNRLYWYRQTLGQGPEFLTYFQNEAQLEKSRLLSDRFSAERPKGSFSTLEIQRTEQGDSAMYLCASSLGTGNTQYFGPGTRLTVL.

The gene calls are TRBV20-1 and TRBJ1-1; D perhaps matches TRBD1 (5 bases). CDR3 length equals 13 residues. Germline values: CDR1 DFQATT, CDR2 SNEGSKA (reference sequence). V lost 0 bases to trimming and J lost 8 bases, with 13 bases between them. In nucleotides, the CDR3 is TGCAGTGCTAGAGATACGACAGTTGGAGAAGCTTTCTTT. The encoded protein is CSARDTTVGEAFF.

Only a few counts were recorded for this clonotype. This chain connects TRBV13 to TRBJ1-6, with D possibly TRBD1 on 5 matching bases. This CDR3 has 14 residues. The V and J ends lost 5 bases and 14 bases respectively, with 19 bases between them. The germline V gene encodes CDR1 PRHDT and CDR2 FYEKMQ (reference sequence). CDR3 in amino acids: CASSEEQEWGTLHF. The CDR3 DNA sequence: TGTGCCAGCAGCGAAGAACAGGAGTGGGGGACCCTCCACTTT.

Many counts were recorded for this clonotype. This rearrangement joins TRBV20-1 to TRBJ2-3; 13 bases agree with TRBD2. The CDR3 runs to 18 residues. The germline V gene has CDR1 DFQATT and CDR2 SNEGSKA (reference sequence). J gave up 2 bases and V 3 bases, and 11 bases lay outside the gene matches. The CDR3 protein is CSASSGPGLAGHTDTQYF. The CDR3 DNA follows: TGCAGTGCTAGTAGTGGCCCGGGACTAGCGGGGCACACAGATACGCAGTATTTT.

The chain recombines TRBV20-1 with TRBJ1-1, with D hard to call. The CDR3 runs 12 residues. V lost 0 bases to trimming and J lost 5 bases, with 7 bases between them. CDR1 and CDR2 from the germline V gene are DFQATT and SNEGSKA (reference sequence). In DNA, the CDR3 is TGCAGTGCTAGAGAAACTGGGACTGAAGCTTTCTTT. Translation: CSARETGTEAFF.

This clonotype was counted ten times or more. V is TRBV5-1 and J is TRBJ1-2, with D tentatively TRBD1 (6 bases). Deletions cut 5 bases from V and 4 bases from J, with 9 bases between. Germline V gene data show CDR1 as SGHRS and CDR2 as YFSETQ. The CDR3 contains 12 residues. The CDR3 protein is CASRDSVYGYTF. CDR3 DNA sequence: TGCGCCAGCAGGGACAGTGTCTATGGCTACACCTTC. Using reference TRBV5-1 and TRBJ1-2 for the parts outside the CDR3, the full variable domain is KAGVTQTPRYLIKTRGQQVTLSCSPISGHRSVSWYQQTPGQGLQFLFEYFSETQRNKGNFPGRFSGRQFSNSRSEMNVSTLELGDSALYLCASRDSVYGYTFGSGTRLTVV.

This clonotype has only a few counts. The J gene is TRBJ1-6, the V gene TRBV6-1; D remains unclear. V was trimmed by 3 bases and J by 5 bases, leaving 11 bases between them. Germline CDR1 MNHNS, CDR2 SASEGT. This CDR3 contains 15 residues. The chain's CDR3 is CASSDIGYDNSPLHF. The DNA of the CDR3 is TGTGCCAGCAGTGACATTGGCTATGATAATTCACCCCTCCACTTT.

This chain uses TRBV7-8 with TRBJ2-3, with 9 bases that match TRBD1. The CDR3 is 16 residues long. V dropped 5 bases and J dropped 2; count of bases not matched to a gene: 8. Germline CDR1 SGHVS, CDR2 FQNEAQ. CDR3 amino acids: CASSPYRGQVTDTQYF. The DNA of the CDR3 is TGTGCCAGCAGCCCCTACAGGGGGCAGGTCACAGATACGCAGTATTTT.

This clonotype was counted between two and nine times. The V call is TRBV20-1, the J call TRBJ1-1; D may be TRBD1 (5 bases). From germline, CDR1 is DFQATT and CDR2 SNEGSKA (reference sequence). The CDR3 runs to 12 residues. Trimming pared 4 bases from V and 6 bases from J, leaving 12 bases between. Written as DNA, the CDR3 is TGCAGTGCTACCTTGGGACGGCCTGAAGCTTTCTTT. It encodes CSATLGRPEAFF.

CDR3 sequence (DNA): TGCAGCGTTGAATGGGCAAGCACAGATACGCAGTATTTT. Amino acid sequence: CSVEWASTDTQYF. The rearrangement links TRBV29-1 to TRBJ2-3, with no clear D. V was pared by 2 bases and J by 0 bases, with 6 bases between. This CDR3 comprises 13 residues. CDR1 and CDR2 from the germline V gene are SQVTM and ANQGSEA.